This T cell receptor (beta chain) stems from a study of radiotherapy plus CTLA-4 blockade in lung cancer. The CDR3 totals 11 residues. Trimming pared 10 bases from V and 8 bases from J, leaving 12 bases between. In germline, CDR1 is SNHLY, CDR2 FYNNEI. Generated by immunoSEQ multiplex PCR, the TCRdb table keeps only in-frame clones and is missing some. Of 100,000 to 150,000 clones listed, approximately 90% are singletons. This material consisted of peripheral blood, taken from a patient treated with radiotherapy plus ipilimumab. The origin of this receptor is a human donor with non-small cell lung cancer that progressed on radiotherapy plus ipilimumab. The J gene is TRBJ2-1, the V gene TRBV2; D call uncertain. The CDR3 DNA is TGTGCCACCCGGACGTGGGATGAGCAGTTCTTC. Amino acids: CATRTWDEQFF.